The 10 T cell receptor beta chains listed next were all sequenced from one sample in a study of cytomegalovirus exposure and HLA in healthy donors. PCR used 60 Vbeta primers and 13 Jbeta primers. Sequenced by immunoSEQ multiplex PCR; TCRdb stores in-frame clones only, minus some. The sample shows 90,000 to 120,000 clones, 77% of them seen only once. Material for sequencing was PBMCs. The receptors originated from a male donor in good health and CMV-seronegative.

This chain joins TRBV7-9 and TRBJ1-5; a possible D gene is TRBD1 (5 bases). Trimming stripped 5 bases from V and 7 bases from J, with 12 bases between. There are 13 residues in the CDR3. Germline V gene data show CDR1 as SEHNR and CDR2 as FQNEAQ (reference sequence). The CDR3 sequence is CASSLETGQPQHF. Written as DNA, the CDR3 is TGTGCCAGCAGCCTTGAAACAGGACAGCCCCAGCATTTT.

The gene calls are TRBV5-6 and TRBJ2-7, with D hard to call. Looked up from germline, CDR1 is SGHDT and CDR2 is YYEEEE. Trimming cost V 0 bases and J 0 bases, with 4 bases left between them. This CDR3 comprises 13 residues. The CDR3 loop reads CASSLANSYEQYF. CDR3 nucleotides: TGTGCCAGCAGCTTGGCCAACTCCTACGAGCAGTACTTC. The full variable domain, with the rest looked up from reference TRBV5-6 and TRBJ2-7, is DAGVTQSPTHLIKTRGQQVTLRCSPKSGHDTVSWYQQALGQGPQFIFQYYEEEERQRGNFPDRFSGHQFPNYSSELNVNALLLGDSALYLCASSLANSYEQYFGPGTRLTVT.

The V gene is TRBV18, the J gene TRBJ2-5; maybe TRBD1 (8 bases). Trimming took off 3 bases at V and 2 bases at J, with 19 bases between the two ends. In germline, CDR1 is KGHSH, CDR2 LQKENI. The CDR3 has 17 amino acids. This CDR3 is CASSPLGQGGLQETQYF. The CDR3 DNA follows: TGTGCCAGCTCACCTCTCGGACAGGGAGGGCTACAAGAGACCCAGTACTTC.

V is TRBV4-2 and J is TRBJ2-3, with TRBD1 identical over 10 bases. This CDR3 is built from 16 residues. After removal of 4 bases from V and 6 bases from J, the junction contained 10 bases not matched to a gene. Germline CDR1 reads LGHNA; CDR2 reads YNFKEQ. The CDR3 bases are TGTGCCAGCAGCCCCCAGGGGGGACAGGGGTCGGATACGCAGTATTTT. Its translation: CASSPQGGQGSDTQYF.

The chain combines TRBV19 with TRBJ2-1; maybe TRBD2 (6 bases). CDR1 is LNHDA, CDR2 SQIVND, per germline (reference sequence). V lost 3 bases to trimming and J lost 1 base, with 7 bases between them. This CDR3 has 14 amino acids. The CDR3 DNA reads TGTGCCAGTAGTATCAGCGGGTCCTACAATGAGCAGTTCTTC. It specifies CASSISGSYNEQFF. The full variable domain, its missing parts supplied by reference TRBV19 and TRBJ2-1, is DGGITQSPKYLFRKEGQNVTLSCEQNLNHDAMYWYRQDPGQGLRLIYYSQIVNDFQKGDIAEGYSVSREKKESFPLTVTSAQKNPTAFYLCASSISGSYNEQFFGPGTRLTVL.

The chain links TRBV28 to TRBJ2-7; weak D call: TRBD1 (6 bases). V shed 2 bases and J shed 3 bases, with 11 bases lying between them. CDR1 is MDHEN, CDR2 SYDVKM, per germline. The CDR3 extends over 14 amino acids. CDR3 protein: CASSLTDRHYEQYF. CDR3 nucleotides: TGTGCCAGCAGTTTAACGGACAGACACTACGAGCAGTACTTC.

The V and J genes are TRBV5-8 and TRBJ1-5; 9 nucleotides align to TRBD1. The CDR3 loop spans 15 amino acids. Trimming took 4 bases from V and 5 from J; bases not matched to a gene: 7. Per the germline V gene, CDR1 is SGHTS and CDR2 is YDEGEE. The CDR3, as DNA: TGTGCCAGCAGCCGGGGACAGGGAAGACATCAGCCCCAGCATTTT. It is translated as CASSRGQGRHQPQHF.

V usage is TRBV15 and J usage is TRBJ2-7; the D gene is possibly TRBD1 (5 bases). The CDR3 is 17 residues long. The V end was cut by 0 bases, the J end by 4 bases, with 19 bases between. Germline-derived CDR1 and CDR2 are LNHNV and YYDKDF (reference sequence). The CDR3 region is CATSRDRAPFTVYEQYF. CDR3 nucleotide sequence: TGTGCCACCAGCAGAGACAGGGCCCCCTTCACCGTGTACGAGCAGTACTTC.

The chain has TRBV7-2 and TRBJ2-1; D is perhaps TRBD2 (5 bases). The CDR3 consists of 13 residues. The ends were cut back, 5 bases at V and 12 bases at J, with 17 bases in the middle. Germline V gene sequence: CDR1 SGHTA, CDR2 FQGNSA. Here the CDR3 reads CASSPSGKRGQFF. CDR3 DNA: TGTGCCAGCAGCCCCTCGGGGAAGCGCGGGCAGTTCTTC.

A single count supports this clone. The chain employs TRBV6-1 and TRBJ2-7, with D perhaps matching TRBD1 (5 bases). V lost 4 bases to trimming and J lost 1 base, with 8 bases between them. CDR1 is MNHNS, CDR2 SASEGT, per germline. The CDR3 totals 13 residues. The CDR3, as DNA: TGTGCCAGCAGTGTAGGGGTTTCCTACGAGCAGTACTTC. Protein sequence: CASSVGVSYEQYF.